Shown below are 9 T cell receptor beta chains from a single sample sequenced in a study of T cell responses to AZD1222 COVID-19 vaccine. Produced via immunoSEQ multiplex PCR; TCRdb's table is partial and in-frame only. This table has 120,000 or so clones, 70% to 90% appearing once. The sequencing used peripheral blood, collected on day 0 of AZD1222 vaccination. The receptors were sampled from an adult in good health.

The V and J genes are TRBV6-1 and TRBJ2-2, with TRBD2 as a possible D gene (6 bases). The CDR3 loop spans 11 amino acids. Trimming shortened V by 8 bases and J by 6 bases, and 7 bases separated the two germline ends. Germline CDR1 MNHNS, CDR2 SASEGT. This CDR3 is CASWRAGELFF. CDR3 DNA sequence: TGTGCCAGCTGGAGGGCCGGGGAGCTGTTTTTT.

The chain carries TRBV3-1 (or the pseudogene TRBV3-2) and TRBJ2-3; perhaps D is TRBD1 or TRBD2 (5 bases each). Germline V lookup: CDR1 LGHDT, CDR2 YNNKEL (reference sequence). The CDR3 is 17 amino acids. The V end lost 3 bases, the J end lost 2 bases, and 18 bases lay between the germline ends. The CDR3 DNA is TGTGCCAGCAGCCAGCGATTACTAGTAGGGGCCACAGATACGCAGTATTTT. Residues: CASSQRLLVGATDTQYF.

The chain joins TRBV6-5 to TRBJ2-1; D is perhaps TRBD2 (6 bases). Per the germline V gene, CDR1 is MNHEY and CDR2 is SVGAGI. The CDR3 sequence is 15 residues long. Trimming pared 3 bases from V and 4 bases from J, leaving 13 bases between. The CDR3 is CASSYLPGRYNEQFF. The CDR3 coding sequence is TGTGCCAGCAGTTATCTACCCGGGAGATACAATGAGCAGTTCTTC.

The chain recombines TRBV7-3 with TRBJ2-1, with 15 bases fitting TRBD2. The V gene end was trimmed by 2 bases and the J gene end by 5 bases; junction bases not matched to a gene: 4. In germline, CDR1 is SGHTA, CDR2 FQGTGA. The CDR3 loop spans 17 amino acids. The DNA of the CDR3 is TGTGCCAGCAGCTTATCCGGGACTAGCGGGGGGAACAATGAGCAGTTCTTC. Translation: CASSLSGTSGGNNEQFF.

This chain links TRBV18 with TRBJ1-4; D is unresolved. CDR3 length: 14 residues. The germline V gene has CDR1 KGHSH and CDR2 LQKENI. The V gene lost 3 bases and the J gene lost 1 base, with 6 bases spanning the gap. As DNA, the CDR3 is TGTGCCAGCTCACCTGGGGTAACTAATGAAAAACTGTTTTTT. Translating gives CASSPGVTNEKLFF.

The chain has TRBV6-5 and TRBJ1-5; D ambiguous. V shed 7 bases and J shed 2 bases, with 9 bases lying between them. From germline, CDR1 is MNHEY and CDR2 SVGAGI. The CDR3 runs 13 residues. CDR3 sequence (DNA): TGTGCCAGCACCACCGGGGGCAATCAGCCCCAGCATTTT. Translating it yields CASTTGGNQPQHF.

V gene TRBV15 combines with J gene TRBJ1-5, with D hard to call. CDR3 length equals 17 residues. Germline V gene sequence: CDR1 LNHNV, CDR2 YYDKDF (reference sequence). Trimming took off 0 bases at V and 4 bases at J, with 16 bases between the two ends. The CDR3 spells CATSRDRVRRVNQPQHF. CDR3 nucleotides: TGTGCCACCAGCAGAGATCGTGTCCGCCGGGTTAATCAGCCCCAGCATTTT.

The chain uses TRBV3-1 (or the pseudogene TRBV3-2) and TRBJ2-1; 10 bases agree with TRBD2. Germline CDR1 reads LGHDT; CDR2 reads YNNKEL (reference sequence). The CDR3 length is 18 residues. V was clipped by 0 bases and J by 5 bases; unmatched bases: 10. DNA of the CDR3: TGTGCCAGCAGCCAAGATTGGCGCAGACTAGCGGGTGACAATGAGCAGTTCTTC. It is translated as CASSQDWRRLAGDNEQFF.

This chain joins TRBV9 and TRBJ2-1, with TRBD2 matching 11 bases. CDR1 and CDR2 (germline): SGDLS, YYNGEE. This CDR3 has 16 amino acids. After removal of 4 bases from V and 6 bases from J, the junction contained 9 bases not matched to a gene. The DNA for the CDR3 is TGTGCCAGCAGCCCCTTAGCGGGAGGGCCTGGCAATGAGCAGTTCTTC. It yields the protein CASSPLAGGPGNEQFF. Full variable domain (rest looked up from reference TRBV9 and TRBJ2-1): DSGVTQTPKHLITATGQRVTLRCSPRSGDLSVYWYQQSLDQGLQFLIQYYNGEERAKGNILERFSAQQFPDLHSELNLSSLELGDSALYFCASSPLAGGPGNEQFFGPGTRLTVL.